The rows below give T cell receptor beta chains drawn from one sample of a study of OX40 agonist ivuxolimab in advanced cancers. The table came from immunoSEQ multiplex PCR; TCRdb's copy has only in-frame clones and leaves some out. This repertoire shows about 40,000 clones, almost 80% found once; its top ten account for roughly 21%. The specimen comprised CD4+ or CD8+ T cells sorted from blood, sampled in a trial of the OX40 agonist ivuxolimab. The receptors stem from an adult with an advanced solid tumor such as melanoma, head and neck, liver or kidney cancer. Each CDR3 is given with its conserved first and last residue. The order of the fields is J gene, D gene, CDR3 length, V gene, clone size, CDR3 protein, CDR3 DNA. The D gene is left open where the match is weak. A clone size is listed for some rows: how often the clone was seen (once, few, many), or a class if it is expanded.

>TRBJ2-2|.|13|TRBV9|.
CASNPGISGELFF
TGTGCCAGCAACCCAGGGATCTCCGGGGAGCTGTTTTTT
>TRBJ2-3|TRBD1|15|TRBV7-2|.
CASSPGQGRTDTQYF
TGTGCCAGCAGCCCGGGACAGGGACGCACAGATACGCAGTATTTT
>TRBJ2-3|TRBD2|15|TRBV7-2|.
CASSVTGLAGVTQYF
TGTGCCAGCAGCGTAACGGGACTAGCGGGAGTTACGCAGTATTTT
>TRBJ1-1|.|16|TRBV5-1|medium-sized
CASSLVVFSHNTEAFF
TGCGCCAGCAGCTTAGTGGTTTTCTCCCATAACACTGAAGCTTTCTTT
>TRBJ1-1|.|14|TRBV6-1|.
CASSLQGEYTEAFF
TGTGCCAGCAGTCTACAAGGGGAGTACACTGAAGCTTTCTTT
>TRBJ2-7|.|14|TRBV7-9|.
CASSSQGQHYEQYF
TGTGCCAGCAGCTCACAGGGCCAGCACTACGAGCAGTACTTC
>TRBJ2-1|.|14|TRBV7-3|.
CASSLNKGYNEQFF
TGTGCCAGCAGCTTAAATAAGGGGTACAATGAGCAGTTCTTC
>TRBJ2-4|.|14|TRBV27|.
CASSLWGSKNIQYF
TGTGCCAGCAGTTTATGGGGGTCCAAAAACATTCAGTACTTC
>TRBJ1-5|.|13|TRBV6-1|.
CASSDGRDQPQHF
TGTGCCAGCAGTGACGGTCGAGATCAGCCCCAGCATTTT
>TRBJ2-3|TRBD1|15|TRBV2|.
CASSPKGQGTDTQYF
TGTGCCAGCAGTCCTAAGGGACAGGGAACAGATACGCAGTATTTT
>TRBJ2-7|TRBD2|16|TRBV5-1|.
CASSTTSGGASYEQYF
TGCGCCAGCAGCACTACTAGCGGGGGGGCCTCCTACGAGCAGTACTTC
>TRBJ1-1|.|18|TRBV7-9|.
CASSPIGFGTVPNTEAFF
TGTGCCAGCAGCCCAATAGGGTTCGGGACCGTGCCGAACACTGAAGCTTTCTTT
>TRBJ1-1|.|14|TRBV7-2|.
CASSLEGFGTEAFF
TGTGCCAGCAGCTTAGAAGGGTTCGGCACTGAAGCTTTCTTT
>TRBJ2-7|.|15|TRBV7-2|once
CASSSSGQSSYEQYF
TGTGCCAGCAGCTCGTCGGGTCAGAGCTCCTACGAGCAGTACTTC